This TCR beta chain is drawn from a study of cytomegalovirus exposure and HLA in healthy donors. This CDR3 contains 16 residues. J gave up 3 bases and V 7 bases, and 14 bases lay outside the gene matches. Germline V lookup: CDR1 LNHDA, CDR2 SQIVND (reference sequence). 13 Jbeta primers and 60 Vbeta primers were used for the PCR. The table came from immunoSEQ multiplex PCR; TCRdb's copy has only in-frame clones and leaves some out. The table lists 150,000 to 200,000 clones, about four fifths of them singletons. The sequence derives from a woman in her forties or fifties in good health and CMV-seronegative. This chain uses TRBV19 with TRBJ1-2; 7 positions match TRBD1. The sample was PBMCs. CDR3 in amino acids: CASTQGGQGRYYGYTF. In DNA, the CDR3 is TGTGCCAGTACGCAGGGGGGCCAGGGGAGATACTATGGCTACACCTTC.